These T cell receptor beta chains were read from a single sample in a study of blood T cells in healthy people across ages. TCRdb recomputed calls from the 5' RACE reads with MiXCR, one row per CDR3 protein. The sample has over 1,500,000 distinct CDR3 sequences, 49% seen once. Sample: blood. Every receptor here comes from a woman in her thirties or forties in good health. Each CDR3 is given with its conserved first and last residue. D genes are given only for firm matches. Clone size is shown for a subset of rows, as once, few, many or a class of expanded clone.

d_gene: .
j_gene: TRBJ2-5
abundance: few
v_gene: TRBV15
len: 15
CDR3nt: TGTGCCACCAGCAGAGATCGGACAGTCCAAGAGACCCAGTACTTC
CDR3aa: CATSRDRTVQETQYF

d_gene: .
j_gene: TRBJ2-5
abundance: .
v_gene: TRBV20-1
len: 16
CDR3nt: TGCAGTGCTGTTCGCTCCTTGGGGGGTCACCAAGAGACCCAGTACTTC
CDR3aa: CSAVRSLGGHQETQYF

d_gene: TRBD1
j_gene: TRBJ1-2
abundance: .
v_gene: TRBV15
len: 14
CDR3nt: TGTGCCACCAGCAGGCCGGGACAGGGCGAAGGCTACACCTTC
CDR3aa: CATSRPGQGEGYTF

d_gene: .
j_gene: TRBJ2-3
abundance: few
v_gene: TRBV20-1
len: 14
CDR3nt: TGCAGTGCTCCAAACCTTCTGACAGGATATACGCAGTATTTT
CDR3aa: CSAPNLLTGYTQYF

d_gene: .
j_gene: TRBJ1-1
abundance: .
v_gene: TRBV5-1
len: 14
CDR3nt: TGCGCCAGCAGCCCCGAGGGGTCGAGCACTGAAGCTTTCTTT
CDR3aa: CASSPEGSSTEAFF

d_gene: .
j_gene: TRBJ1-1
abundance: .
v_gene: TRBV27
len: 14
CDR3nt: TGTGCCAGCAGTCCTAAATACCTGAACACTGAAGCTTTCTTT
CDR3aa: CASSPKYLNTEAFF

d_gene: TRBD2
j_gene: TRBJ2-3
abundance: .
v_gene: TRBV9
len: 14
CDR3nt: TGTGCCAGCAGCGATAGCGGGTACACAGATACGCAGTATTTT
CDR3aa: CASSDSGYTDTQYF

d_gene: TRBD2
j_gene: TRBJ2-7
abundance: .
v_gene: TRBV29-1
len: 12
CDR3nt: TGCAGCGTGGTAGCGGGGGGGACGAAGCAGTACTTC
CDR3aa: CSVVAGGTKQYF

d_gene: .
j_gene: TRBJ2-7
abundance: .
v_gene: TRBV7-2
len: 14
CDR3nt: TGTGCCAGCAGCTTGGGCCTACAGGGCTACGAGCAGTACTTC
CDR3aa: CASSLGLQGYEQYF

d_gene: .
j_gene: TRBJ2-7
abundance: many
v_gene: TRBV7-9
len: 12
CDR3nt: TGTGCCAGCAGTTCTGATGCCTACGAGCAGTACTTC
CDR3aa: CASSSDAYEQYF

d_gene: .
j_gene: TRBJ2-6
abundance: few
v_gene: TRBV25-1
len: 16
CDR3nt: TGTGCCAGCAGTGAACAGCACCGAACGGGGGCCAACGTCCTGACTTTC
CDR3aa: CASSEQHRTGANVLTF

d_gene: .
j_gene: TRBJ2-3
abundance: once
v_gene: TRBV7-3
len: 14
CDR3nt: TGTGCCAGCAGCGTAGGGGAGAAGACAGATACGCAGTATTTT
CDR3aa: CASSVGEKTDTQYF

d_gene: .
j_gene: TRBJ2-3
abundance: .
v_gene: TRBV7-9
len: 15
CDR3nt: TGTGCCAGCAGCTCTGGACAGCCCGGGGTGGATACGCAGTATTTT
CDR3aa: CASSSGQPGVDTQYF

d_gene: .
j_gene: TRBJ1-1
abundance: .
v_gene: TRBV15
len: 15
CDR3nt: TGTGCCACCAGCAACCCCGGCACAGGGAGGACTGAAGCTTTCTTT
CDR3aa: CATSNPGTGRTEAFF

d_gene: .
j_gene: TRBJ2-5
abundance: once
v_gene: TRBV6-6
len: 16
CDR3nt: TGTGCCAGCAGTTACCCCACCATGACAGGACAAGAGACCCAGTACTTC
CDR3aa: CASSYPTMTGQETQYF

d_gene: .
j_gene: TRBJ2-3
abundance: few
v_gene: TRBV27
len: 16
CDR3nt: TGTGCCAGCAGTTTATTCAGGGTGAGGGGCACAGATACGCAGTATTTT
CDR3aa: CASSLFRVRGTDTQYF